A selection of T cell receptor beta chains follows, all from one sample in a study of cytomegalovirus exposure and HLA in healthy donors. Produced via immunoSEQ multiplex PCR; TCRdb's table is partial and in-frame only. The data contain 150,000 to 200,000 clones, roughly three quarters of them seen just once; the ten biggest clones take up 13% to 15%. The sample taken for sequencing was PBMCs. The receptors here all came from a woman aged 40 to 50 in good health and CMV-seronegative. The CDR3 runs from the conserved cysteine through the conserved F or W. A D gene is named only where the DNA matches it firmly. Clone size is given for some rows only: seen once, a few or many times, or a class if the clone is expanded.

j_gene | v_gene | abundance | d_gene | CDR3aa | CDR3nt
TRBJ1-5 | TRBV6-1 | once | NA | CASSEAGALNRPQHF | TGTGCCAGCAGTGAAGCAGGGGCTTTAAATCGGCCCCAGCATTTT
TRBJ2-1 | TRBV5-8 | NA | NA | CASSSGTGSGNEQFF | TGTGCCAGCAGTAGCGGGACAGGGTCCGGCAATGAGCAGTTCTTC
TRBJ1-1 | TRBV30 | NA | NA | CAWSPGEGTEAFF | TGTGCCTGGAGTCCGGGTGAGGGCACTGAAGCTTTCTTT
TRBJ2-3 | TRBV4-3 | NA | NA | CASSQLAESTDTQYF | TGCGCCAGCAGCCAATTAGCAGAGAGCACAGATACGCAGTATTTT
TRBJ2-7 | TRBV7-2 | NA | NA | CASSLALATYEQYF | TGTGCCAGCAGCTTAGCTTTGGCAACCTACGAGCAGTACTTC
TRBJ2-7 | TRBV6-6 | NA | TRBD1 | CASEGTGYYEQYF | TGTGCCAGCGAGGGGACAGGGTACTACGAGCAGTACTTC
TRBJ2-7 | TRBV5-8 | NA | TRBD1 | CASSQYRWDRDEQYF | TGTGCCAGCAGCCAATATAGATGGGACAGGGACGAGCAGTACTTC
TRBJ1-1 | TRBV19 | NA | TRBD1 | CASSADRSNTEAFF | TGTGCCAGTAGTGCGGACAGGTCCAACACTGAAGCTTTCTTT
TRBJ2-7 | TRBV11-3 | NA | NA | CASSLSSYEQYF | TGTGCCAGCAGTTTGAGCTCCTACGAGCAGTACTTC
TRBJ1-4 | TRBV13 | NA | TRBD1 | CASSPGTGSNEKLFF | TGTGCCAGCAGCCCCGGGACAGGCTCAAATGAAAAACTGTTTTTT
TRBJ2-5 | TRBV5-1 | NA | TRBD1 | CASSSWTGLEVTTQYF | TGCGCCAGCAGCTCCTGGACAGGGCTTGAGGTAACGACCCAGTACTTC
TRBJ1-2 | TRBV27 | NA | TRBD1 | CASGTRQGLSYGYTF | TGTGCCAGCGGCACACGACAGGGGTTGAGCTATGGCTACACCTTC
TRBJ1-2 | TRBV28 | NA | NA | CASSLNQGRMGHGYTF | TGTGCCAGCAGTTTGAACCAGGGAAGGATGGGTCATGGCTACACCTTC
TRBJ2-3 | TRBV7-2 | once | TRBD2 | CASSLEFGTSGTDTQYF | TGTGCCAGCAGCTTAGAATTCGGGACTAGCGGAACAGATACGCAGTATTTT
TRBJ1-5 | TRBV7-2 | NA | NA | CASSPMGQGSNQPQHF | TGTGCCAGCAGCCCGATGGGTCAGGGCAGCAATCAGCCCCAGCATTTT
TRBJ2-1 | TRBV5-6 | NA | TRBD2 | CASSHTAGRYPAPYEQFF | TGTGCCAGCAGCCACACAGCGGGGAGGTACCCGGCCCCCTATGAGCAGTTCTTC
TRBJ1-1 | TRBV2 | NA | NA | CASLVNTEAFF | TGTGCCAGCCTCGTGAACACTGAAGCTTTCTTT
TRBJ2-1 | TRBV7-9 | NA | TRBD2 | CSSSPRVAGARREQFF | TGTTCCAGCAGCCCCCGGGTAGCGGGGGCCCGTAGAGAGCAGTTCTTC
TRBJ1-2 | TRBV6-5 | NA | NA | CASSSAAGVYGYTF | TGTGCCAGCAGTTCCGCCGCCGGGGTCTATGGCTACACCTTC
TRBJ1-2 | TRBV28 | NA | NA | CASSFFLGARGYTF | TGTGCCAGCAGTTTTTTTTTGGGGGCACGAGGCTACACCTTC
TRBJ1-2 | TRBV13 | few | TRBD1 | CASSNTGGSGYTF | TGTGCCAGCAGCAACACAGGGGGCTCGGGCTACACCTTC
TRBJ2-7 | TRBV4-3 | NA | NA | CASSQDPRGSGYEQYF | TGCGCCAGCAGCCAAGATCCCCGAGGTAGCGGCTACGAGCAGTACTTC
TRBJ1-1 | TRBV7-9 | NA | NA | CASSHDIAEAFF | TGTGCCAGCAGCCACGACATCGCAGAAGCTTTCTTT
TRBJ1-6 | TRBV9 | NA | TRBD1 | CASSASGTGYSPLHF | TGTGCCAGCAGCGCCTCCGGGACAGGGTATTCACCCCTCCACTTT
TRBJ1-2 | TRBV9 | few | TRBD1 | CASSAQGGYGYTF | TGTGCCAGCAGCGCACAGGGGGGCTATGGCTACACCTTC
TRBJ1-1 | TRBV18 | NA | NA | CASSPSGFTEAFF | TGTGCCAGCTCACCCTCAGGTTTCACTGAAGCTTTCTTT
TRBJ2-5 | TRBV19 | NA | NA | CASSINGYQETQYF | TGTGCCAGTAGTATAAACGGGTACCAAGAGACCCAGTACTTC
TRBJ1-3 | TRBV9 | NA | TRBD1 | CASRGQSSGNTIYF | TGTGCCAGCAGGGGACAGTCCTCTGGAAACACCATATATTTT
TRBJ1-1 | TRBV6-6 | NA | NA | CASSYTQEAFF | TGTGCCAGCAGTTACACACAAGAAGCTTTCTTT
TRBJ2-1 | TRBV7-3 | NA | NA | CASSLRGSYNEQFF | TGTGCCAGCAGCTTAAGAGGATCCTACAATGAGCAGTTCTTC
TRBJ2-7 | TRBV6-1 | once | TRBD2 | CASRRGASGFYEQYF | TGTGCCAGCAGGAGAGGAGCTAGCGGGTTTTACGAGCAGTACTTC
TRBJ2-1 | TRBV28 | NA | TRBD2 | CASSLAGGDVNEQFF | TGTGCCAGCAGTTTAGCGGGAGGGGATGTCAATGAGCAGTTCTTC
TRBJ2-3 | TRBV9 | few | TRBD2 | CASSTGTSGSADTQYF | TGTGCCAGCAGCACCGGGACTAGCGGGAGTGCAGATACGCAGTATTTT
TRBJ2-5 | TRBV29-1 | NA | TRBD1 | CSVEGTVAAETQYF | TGCAGCGTTGAGGGGACAGTCGCCGCAGAGACCCAGTACTTC
TRBJ1-1 | TRBV28 | NA | NA | CASASGPTEAFF | TGTGCCAGTGCATCGGGTCCCACTGAAGCTTTCTTT
TRBJ2-2 | TRBV9 | NA | NA | CASSPRGSQGGGNTGELFF | TGTGCCAGCAGCCCCCGAGGGAGTCAGGGAGGTGGGAACACCGGGGAGCTGTTTTTT
TRBJ2-1 | TRBV11-3 | NA | TRBD2 | CASSFRRGGYNEQFF | TGTGCCAGCAGCTTTAGACGGGGGGGTTACAATGAGCAGTTCTTC
TRBJ2-7 | TRBV27 | NA | TRBD2 | CASGTRYEQYF | TGTGCCAGCGGGACTAGATACGAGCAGTACTTC
TRBJ2-7 | TRBV6-5 | NA | TRBD2 | CASSYSSGGSGEQYF | TGTGCCAGCAGTTACTCTAGCGGGGGGTCCGGGGAGCAGTACTTC
TRBJ1-1 | TRBV11-3 | few | TRBD1 | CASSLKFTGVANDKAFF | TGTGCCAGCAGCTTGAAGTTCACAGGGGTAGCAAACGACAAAGCTTTCTTT
TRBJ2-1 | TRBV11-3 | once | TRBD2 | CASSHARDYNSYNEQFF | TGTGCCAGCAGCCATGCCCGGGACTACAACTCCTACAATGAGCAGTTCTTC
TRBJ2-7 | TRBV29-1 | NA | NA | CSVGRGRYEQYF | TGCAGCGTTGGGAGGGGGCGGTACGAGCAGTACTTC
TRBJ2-7 | TRBV12-5 | NA | NA | CASGPFYEQYF | TGTGCTAGTGGTCCATTCTACGAGCAGTACTTC
TRBJ2-2 | TRBV7-9 | NA | TRBD2 | CASILAGGPDTGELFF | TGTGCCAGCATCCTAGCGGGGGGGCCGGACACCGGGGAGCTGTTTTTT
TRBJ2-5 | TRBV10-1 | once | TRBD2 | CEASGRTWSETQYF | TGCGAGGCTAGCGGGAGGACGTGGAGTGAGACCCAGTACTTC
TRBJ1-1 | TRBV5-1 | few | NA | CASSFLAGTEAFF | TGCGCCAGCAGCTTCCTTGCGGGCACTGAAGCTTTCTTT
TRBJ2-7 | TRBV28 | once | TRBD2 | CASGLAGDYEQYF | TGTGCCAGCGGTCTAGCGGGGGACTACGAGCAGTACTTC
TRBJ2-5 | TRBV7-2 | NA | TRBD2 | CASSYTSGSGETQYF | TGTGCCAGCAGCTATACTAGCGGGAGTGGTGAGACCCAGTACTTC
TRBJ2-1 | TRBV28 | NA | NA | CASTTVGTFYNEQFF | TGTGCCAGCACCACCGTGGGGACATTCTACAATGAGCAGTTCTTC
TRBJ2-5 | TRBV21-1 | NA | NA | CASNLGLQYF | TGTGCCAGCAATTTGGGGCTTCAGTACTTC
TRBJ1-2 | TRBV21-1 | NA | NA | CASSTAGQPYGYTF | TGTGCCAGCAGCACCGCGGGACAGCCATATGGCTACACCTTC
TRBJ2-5 | TRBV5-4 | NA | TRBD1 | CASSSRTGNQETQYF | TGTGCCAGCAGCTCCCGGACAGGGAACCAAGAGACCCAGTACTTC